These 11 T cell receptor beta chains came from one sample sequenced in a study of beta chain features in type 1 diabetes. Study-wide results and caveats: Patients with Type 1 diabetes showed moderately but significantly shorter TCRB CDR3s in all four CD4+ subsets.

Every bit of the isolated RNA underwent reverse transcription, so sequencing read expressed TCRB transcripts. Produced via immunoSEQ multiplex PCR; TCRdb's table is partial and in-frame only. The top ten clones hold 0.0095% to 0.013% of a sample with under 400,000 clones, over 10% of them seen once. These receptors lack a known antigen. Sequenced sample: naive CD4+ T cells from blood. Every receptor here comes from a woman aged 18 to 35 with type 1 diabetes.

There are a few counts of this clone. V and J are TRBV19 and TRBJ2-4; D is perhaps TRBD1 (7 bases). The germline V gene encodes CDR1 LNHDA and CDR2 SQIVND (reference sequence). Between the trimmed V and J ends, which lost 6 bases and 7 bases, there was a span of 13 bases. The CDR3 spans 13 residues. DNA for the CDR3: TGTGCCAGTAGGTTCGCAGGGGGGAACATTCAGTACTTC. Translated: CASRFAGGNIQYF. Variable domain in full (rest from reference TRBV19 and TRBJ2-4): DGGITQSPKYLFRKEGQNVTLSCEQNLNHDAMYWYRQDPGQGLRLIYYSQIVNDFQKGDIAEGYSVSREKKESFPLTVTSAQKNPTAFYLCASRFAGGNIQYFGAGTRLSVL.

Only a few counts were recorded for this clone. The chain has TRBV10-3 and TRBJ2-1, with 13 bases matching TRBD2. Per germline, CDR1 ENHRY and CDR2 SYGVKD. Losses at the gene ends were 3 bases for V and 5 bases for J; bases not matched to a gene: 1. The CDR3 consists of 15 residues. CDR3 sequence reads: CAISDGLAGDNEQFF. The CDR3 nucleotides read TGTGCCATCAGTGACGGACTAGCGGGGGACAATGAGCAGTTCTTC.

This clone was detected a few times. This chain connects TRBV5-4 to TRBJ2-5, with 7 bases matching TRBD2. V dropped 3 bases and J dropped 7; count of bases not matched to a gene: 6. The CDR3 spans 13 residues. Germline values: CDR1 SGHNT, CDR2 YYREEE (reference sequence). Written as DNA, the CDR3 is TGTGCCAGCAGCTGGGACTATGGGGGGACCCAGTACTTC. The encoded protein is CASSWDYGGTQYF.

This clone has just a few counts. The sample carries other DNA sequences with the same CDR3. The J gene is TRBJ1-5, the V gene TRBV30; D ambiguous. V gave up 2 bases and J gave up 5 bases, with 10 bases separating them. The CDR3 extends over 13 amino acids. The germline CDR1 and CDR2 sequences are GTSNPN and SVGIG (reference sequence). The CDR3 DNA reads TGTGCCTGGAGTCCGGGAAGGGATCAGCCCCAGCATTTT. As protein: CAWSPGRDQPQHF. Variable domain in full (rest from reference TRBV30 and TRBJ1-5): SQTIHQWPATLVQPVGSPLSLECTVEGTSNPNLYWYRQAAGRGLQLLFYSVGIGQISSEVPQNLSASRPQDRQFILSSKKLLLSDSGFYLCAWSPGRDQPQHFGDGTRLSIL.

This clone appeared a few times. J is TRBJ1-1 and V is TRBV7-6; 7 nucleotides match TRBD1. This CDR3 has 15 residues. Looked up from germline, CDR1 is SGHVS and CDR2 is FNYEAQ. J gave up 0 bases and V 5 bases, and 6 bases lay outside the gene matches. In DNA, the CDR3 is TGTGCCAGCAGCCAGGGACAGACGATGAACACTGAAGCTTTCTTT. It is translated as CASSQGQTMNTEAFF.

This clone was counted only a few times. The gene calls are TRBV14 and TRBJ2-3, with D perhaps TRBD2 (6 bases). Germline V gene sequence: CDR1 SGHDN, CDR2 FVKESK. The V end lost 5 bases, the J end lost 6 bases, and 12 bases lay between the germline ends. The CDR3 loop spans 13 amino acids. The chain's CDR3 is CASSSTGGDTQYF. Here the CDR3 DNA reads TGTGCCAGCAGCTCGACTGGGGGGGATACGCAGTATTTT.

The CDR3 protein is CASSLSSRNTEAFF. CDR3 DNA: TGTGCCAGCAGCTTATCTTCCCGGAACACTGAAGCTTTCTTT. The J gene is TRBJ1-1, the V gene TRBV7-3; D is uncertain. The CDR3 contains 14 residues. CDR1 SGHTA and CDR2 FQGTGA come from the germline V gene. Trimming pared 2 bases from V and 1 base from J, leaving 8 bases between.

This clone was seen only a few times. The genes are TRBV7-9 and TRBJ1-1, with D uncertain. Germline V gives CDR1 SEHNR, CDR2 FQNEAQ (reference sequence). V gave up 0 bases and J gave up 2 bases, with 10 bases separating them. The CDR3 has 15 residues. Here the CDR3 DNA reads TGTGCCAGCAGCTTAGCCTTATTGACAAACACTGAAGCTTTCTTT. Amino acid sequence: CASSLALLTNTEAFF.

CDR3 sequence: CAISASSYNEQFF. CDR3 DNA: TGTGCCATCAGTGCTTCTAGCTACAATGAGCAGTTCTTC. The chain couples TRBV10-3 to TRBJ2-1; D is unclear. This CDR3 is 13 amino acids long. Germline CDR1 ENHRY, CDR2 SYGVKD. V lost 4 bases, J lost 3 bases, and 7 bases lay in between.

This clone appeared a few times. V usage is TRBV10-3 and J usage is TRBJ2-6; D is possibly TRBD2 (5 bases). Trimming stripped 0 bases from V and 3 bases from J, with 15 bases between. Germline CDR1 is ENHRY and CDR2 is SYGVKD. The CDR3 totals 18 residues. The CDR3 protein is CAISESNLGSSGANVLTF. In nucleotides, the CDR3 is TGTGCCATCAGTGAGTCGAATCTTGGGAGCAGTGGGGCCAACGTCCTGACTTTC.

This clone has only a few counts. This rearrangement joins TRBV20-1 to TRBJ1-4; D gene unclear. Germline V lookup: CDR1 DFQATT, CDR2 SNEGSKA (reference sequence). V dropped 3 bases and J dropped 5 bases, with 4 bases sitting between them. This CDR3 is 11 amino acids long. CDR3 nucleotides: TGCAGTGCTAGTAGCAATGAAAAACTGTTTTTT. Its translation is CSASSNEKLFF.